This TCR beta chain was retrieved from a study of regulatory T cells in long-lasting Graves disease. The study's findings and limits: There was favoring of TRBV28, TRBJ1-2 and TRBJ2-5 in persistent disease.

The CDR3 consists of 14 residues. Trimming shortened V by 7 bases and J by 0 bases, and 15 bases separated the two germline ends. CDR1 and CDR2 (germline): SQVTM, ANQGSEA. CDR3 regions were amplified by Arm-PCR using iRepertoire HTBI primers to build TCR beta libraries. TCRdb redid the calling of the multiplex PCR reads with MiXCR, one entry per CDR3 protein. The sample carries 400,000 to 500,000 distinct CDR3 sequences, under 25% recorded once. Time point described: persistent/refractory GD, antithyroid drugs over 5 years with positive TRAb. Scientists built the TCR library using RNA that was extracted from PBMCs. Graves' disease diagnosis relied on American Thyroid Association guidelines. This clonotype was observed many times. The target antigen is unknown.

This chain uses TRBV29-1 with TRBJ1-1, with a possible D match to TRBD1 (5 bases). The sequencing here drew on peripheral blood mononuclear cells (PBMCs), taken when the disease was refractory, from a patient treated with antithyroid drugs. The sequence came from a female donor with Graves disease. CDR3 DNA: TGCAGCGGGGGCGGGGACGGATTGAACACTGAAGCTTTCTTT. Protein product: CSGGGDGLNTEAFF.